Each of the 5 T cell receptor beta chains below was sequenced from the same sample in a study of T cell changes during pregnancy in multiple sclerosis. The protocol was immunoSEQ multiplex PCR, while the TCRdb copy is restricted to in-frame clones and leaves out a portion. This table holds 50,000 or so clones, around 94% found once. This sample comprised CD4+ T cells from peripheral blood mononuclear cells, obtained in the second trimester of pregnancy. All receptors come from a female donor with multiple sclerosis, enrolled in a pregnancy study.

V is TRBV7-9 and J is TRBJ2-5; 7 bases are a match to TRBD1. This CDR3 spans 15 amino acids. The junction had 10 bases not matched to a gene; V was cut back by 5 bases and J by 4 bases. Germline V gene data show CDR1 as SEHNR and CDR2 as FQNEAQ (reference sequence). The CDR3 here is CASSDGQAHGETQYF. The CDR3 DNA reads TGTGCCAGCAGCGACGGACAGGCCCACGGAGAGACCCAGTACTTC. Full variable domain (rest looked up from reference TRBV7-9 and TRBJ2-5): DTGVSQNPRHKITKRGQNVTFRCDPISEHNRLYWYRQTLGQGPEFLTYFQNEAQLEKSRLLSDRFSAERPKGSFSTLEIQRTEQGDSAMYLCASSDGQAHGETQYFGPGTRLLVL.

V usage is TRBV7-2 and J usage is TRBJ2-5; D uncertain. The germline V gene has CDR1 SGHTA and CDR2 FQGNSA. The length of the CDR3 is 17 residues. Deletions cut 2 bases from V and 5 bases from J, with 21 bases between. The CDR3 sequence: CASSLFFSRLGPETQYF. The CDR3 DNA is TGTGCCAGCAGCTTATTTTTTAGCCGATTGGGTCCGGAGACCCAGTACTTC.

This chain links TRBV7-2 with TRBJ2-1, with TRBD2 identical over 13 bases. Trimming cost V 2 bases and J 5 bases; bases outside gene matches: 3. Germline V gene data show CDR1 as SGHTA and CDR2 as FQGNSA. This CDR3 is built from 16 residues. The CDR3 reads CASSLLGLAGDNEQFF. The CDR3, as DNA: TGTGCCAGCAGCTTATTAGGACTAGCGGGGGACAATGAGCAGTTCTTC. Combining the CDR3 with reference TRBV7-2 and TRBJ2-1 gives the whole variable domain GAGVSQSPSNKVTEKGKDVELRCDPISGHTALYWYRQSLGQGLEFLIYFQGNSAPDKSGLPSDRFSAERTGGSVSTLTIQRTQQEDSAVYLCASSLLGLAGDNEQFFGPGTRLTVL.

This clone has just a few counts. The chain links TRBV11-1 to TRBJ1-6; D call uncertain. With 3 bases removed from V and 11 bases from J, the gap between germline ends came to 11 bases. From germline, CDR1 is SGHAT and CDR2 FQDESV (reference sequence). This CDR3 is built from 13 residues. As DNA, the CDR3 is TGTGCCAGCAGCTTCAGTCGGGTCGCACCCCTCCACTTT. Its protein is CASSFSRVAPLHF.

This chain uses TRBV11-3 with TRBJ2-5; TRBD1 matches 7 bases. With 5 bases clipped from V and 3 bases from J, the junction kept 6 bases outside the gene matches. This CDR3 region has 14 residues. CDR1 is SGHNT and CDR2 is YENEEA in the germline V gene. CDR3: CASSGRDSKETQYF. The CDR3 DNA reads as TGTGCCAGCAGCGGCCGGGACAGTAAAGAGACCCAGTACTTC.